One sample yielded the 5 T cell receptor beta chains listed below, sequenced in a study of OX40 agonist ivuxolimab in advanced cancers. Preparation of the library involved the immunoSEQ multiplex PCR assay. The table was pulled from immuneACCESS by TCRdb, which kept in-frame rearrangements only. Such tables lose some clones; where checked, under half of the loss comes from unresolved V genes, and the rest has no known cause. Here the sample has 30,000 or so clones; approximately 80% occur a single time. The ten top clones hold roughly 10% of the sample. The specimen comprised CD4+ or CD8+ T cells sorted from blood, sampled in a trial of the OX40 agonist ivuxolimab. These receptors all stem from an adult with an advanced solid tumor such as melanoma, head and neck, liver or kidney cancer.

This CDR3 is CASSPGTGTGEQYF. For the CDR3, the DNA is TGTGCCAGCAGCCCCGGGACAGGGACTGGAGAGCAGTACTTC. This sequence joins TRBV7-6 and TRBJ2-7; 9 bases agree with TRBD1. This CDR3 is 14 amino acids long. J lost 7 bases, V lost 5 bases, and 9 bases had no gene match. Germline CDR1 reads SGHVS; CDR2 reads FNYEAQ.

The V call is TRBV29-1, the J call TRBJ2-2, with D hard to call. Germline lookup yields CDR1 SQVTM and CDR2 ANQGSEA. The length of the CDR3 is 11 residues. V was shortened by 6 bases and J by 6 bases, with 8 bases between the two germline ends. CDR3 sequence: CSVAEAGELFF. CDR3 coding DNA: TGCAGCGTAGCAGAGGCCGGGGAGCTGTTTTTT.

V usage is TRBV5-4 and J usage is TRBJ1-6; the match to TRBD1 covers 8 bases. The CDR3 has 14 residues. V lost 4 bases to trimming and J lost 5 bases; unmatched junction nucleotides: 2. The germline V gene encodes CDR1 SGHNT and CDR2 YYREEE (reference sequence). The CDR3, as DNA: TGTGCCAGCAGCGAGACAGGGGATAATTCACCCCTCCACTTT. Protein sequence: CASSETGDNSPLHF. The complete variable domain, with remaining parts taken from reference TRBV5-4 and TRBJ1-6, reads ETGVTQSPTHLIKTRGQQVTLRCSSQSGHNTVSWYQQALGQGPQFIFQYYREEENGRGNFPPRFSGLQFPNYSSELNVNALELDDSALYLCASSETGDNSPLHFGNGTRLTVT.

CDR3 in amino acids: CASSQDGRQGQGGYTF. Here the CDR3 DNA reads TGCGCCAGCAGCCAAGATGGTAGGCAGGGCCAGGGAGGCTACACCTTC. The genes are TRBV4-3 and TRBJ1-2; weak D call: TRBD1 (5 bases). This CDR3 is 16 amino acids long. The V end lost 0 bases, the J end lost 8 bases, and 19 bases lay between the germline ends. In germline, CDR1 is LGHNA, CDR2 YSLEER.

The chain combines TRBV7-8 with TRBJ2-7, with D perhaps matching TRBD1 (6 bases). Germline-derived CDR1 and CDR2 are SGHVS and FQNEAQ. CDR3 length equals 12 residues. The V end lost 2 bases, the J end lost 5 bases, and 7 bases lay between the germline ends. The CDR3 nucleotides read TGTGCCAGCAGCTTACAGGGGAACGAGCAGTACTTC. This encodes CASSLQGNEQYF.